The next 2 T cell receptor beta chains were all read from a single sample in a study of read filtering for tumor transcriptome and immune sequencing. This library used roughly 400 ng RNA and molecular barcoded adaptors spanning alpha/delta and beta/gamma chains. TCRdb recomputed calls from the reads with MiXCR, one row per CDR3 protein. The sample yields roughly 130,000 distinct CDR3 sequences, around 13% seen once. The sequenced sample was a population of CD138-negative cells sorted from bone marrow. The source is a donor aged 40 or older with multiple myeloma.

This rearrangement joins TRBV6-1 to TRBJ2-5; 7 bases align to TRBD1. The J segment lost 1 base and the V segment lost 1 base, leaving 0 bases of the junction unmatched. The CDR3 is made up of 14 amino acids. The germline gives CDR1 MNHNS, CDR2 SASEGT. The CDR3 DNA follows: TGTGCCAGCAGTGAAGGGGACAGCCAAGAGACCCAGTACTTC. Protein: CASSEGDSQETQYF.

In regard to this clonotype: This CDR3 is missing its conserved last phenylalanine or tryptophan, likely due to a read error. V and J are TRBV5-1 and TRBJ2-1, with 7 bases fitting TRBD2. J gave up 6 bases and V 4 bases, and 19 bases lay outside the gene matches. This CDR3 has 18 residues. Germline values: CDR1 SGHRS, CDR2 YFSETQ. CDR3 protein: CASSPGLNTAGVGNEQFL. The CDR3 bases are TGCGCCAGCAGCCCGGGTCTGAATACGGCGGGAGTGGGCAATGAGCAGTTCCTC.